These 5 T cell receptor gamma chains originate from one sample sequenced in a study of gammadelta T cells in human blood. TCRdb reprocessed the RT-PCR reads using CATT. The data contain about 220 gamma-chain clones, about 2.2% of them singletons. The sequenced sample was non-Vgamma9Vdelta2 gamma-delta T cells from infant blood. The receptors shown here come from a human donor.

Only a few counts were recorded for this clone. A far larger clone is off by one base, so a read error is likely. This same CDR3 is encoded by further DNA sequences in the sample. V and J are TRGV11 and TRGJP1. TRGV11 is noted as an ORF with a role that remains uncertain. J was trimmed by 4 bases and V by 6 bases; bases with no gene match: 5. This CDR3 is 14 amino acids long. The CDR3 nucleotides are TGTGCCTGCTGGATTGGAAACACTGGTTGGTTCAAGATATTT. Its protein is CACWIGNTGWFKIF.

For this clone: A far more abundant clone sits one base away, making this likely a read error. The sample contains more than one DNA sequence encoding this CDR3. This rearrangement joins TRGV11 to TRGJP1. TRGV11 is recorded as an ORF, its role being uncertain. The CDR3 is made up of 14 amino acids. The CDR3, as DNA: TGTGCATGCTGGATTGGGAACACTGGTTGGTTCAAGATATTT. Amino acids: CACWIGNTGWFKIF.

This clone is labeled as hyperexpanded. The gene calls are TRGV4 and TRGJ1 or TRGJ2. Trimming took 5 bases from V and 10 from J; bases not matched to a gene: 5. Germline assignment: CDR1 EGSTGY and CDR2 YDSYTSSV. CDR3 size: 10 residues. The DNA of the CDR3 is TGTGCCACCTGGGTGGACAAGAAACTCTTT. It encodes CATWVDKKLF.

The J gene is TRGJP2, the V gene TRGV8. The CDR3 is made up of 14 amino acids. The ends lost 0 bases at V and 7 bases at J; junction bases unmatched: 5. Per germline, CDR1 VENAVY and CDR2 YDSYNSRV. CDR3 DNA sequence: TGTGCCACCTGGGATAGGCCTGATGATTGGATCAAGACGTTT. Translating it yields CATWDRPDDWIKTF.

By share, this clone ranks as medium-sized. A much more abundant neighbour one base away suggests this may be a read error. This chain connects TRGV5 to TRGJ1 or TRGJ2. The CDR3 has 13 residues. Germline loops: CDR1 VINAFY, CDR2 YDVSNSKD. In DNA, the CDR3 is TGTGCCACCTGGGACAGGCTTAATTATACGAAACTCTTT. Amino acids: CATWDRLNYTKLF.